Listed here are 10 T cell receptor beta chains from one sample, sequenced in a study of shared clonotypes between healthy human individuals. Some clones are missing from TCRdb's copy, which holds only in-frame ones; the method was immunoSEQ multiplex PCR. The sample shows 450,000 to 500,000 clones, roughly 80% of them seen only once. Sequencing was carried out using PBMCs. The origin of the receptors is a woman between 40 and 55 years old in good health. Some clones in this sample may be carry-over from other donors' samples.

The CDR3 sequence is CASRATSGGGTGELFF. CDR3 bases: TGTGCCAGCAGGGCGACTAGCGGGGGGGGCACCGGGGAGCTGTTTTTT. The chain employs TRBV28 and TRBJ2-2; TRBD2 agrees at 14 bases. CDR3 length: 16 residues. Looked up from germline, CDR1 is MDHEN and CDR2 is SYDVKM. With V trimmed by 6 bases and J by 4 bases, 4 bases remained unmatched.

The CDR3 DNA sequence: TGTGCCAGCTCACCACCGAATCAGCCAAATGAGCAGTTCTTC. It encodes CASSPPNQPNEQFF. The V and J genes are TRBV18 and TRBJ2-1; D remains unclear. Germline CDR1 and CDR2: KGHSH and LQKENI. The length of the CDR3 is 14 residues. The V end was cut by 0 bases, the J end by 7 bases, with 10 bases between.

This clone occurred many times. The rearrangement uses TRBV7-2 and TRBJ2-3, with D tentatively TRBD2 (6 bases). There are 15 residues in the CDR3. Trimming took off 1 base at V and 6 bases at J, with 14 bases between the two ends. CDR1 and CDR2 from the germline V gene are SGHTA and FQGNSA. The CDR3 nucleotides read TGTGCCAGCAGCTTAGTTGGCCAGGGAGGCGATACGCAGTATTTT. Its protein product is CASSLVGQGGDTQYF.

The chain uses TRBV9 and TRBJ2-1; D possibly corresponds to TRBD1 (5 bases). The germline V and J ends were trimmed by 0 bases and 11 bases, with 12 bases remaining between them. The CDR3 spans 13 residues. Per germline, CDR1 SGDLS and CDR2 YYNGEE. CDR3: CASSVEGEPKQFF. The CDR3 region has the DNA TGTGCCAGCAGCGTAGAAGGGGAACCCAAGCAGTTCTTC.

The chain carries TRBV30 and TRBJ2-3, with a possible D match to TRBD2 (6 bases). Per the germline V gene, CDR1 is GTSNPN and CDR2 is SVGIG (reference sequence). The CDR3 sequence is 11 residues long. The V gene lost 5 bases and the J gene lost 9 bases, with 12 bases spanning the gap. CDR3 nucleotide sequence: TGTGCCTGGTTGGTCCGGGGGACGCAGTATTTT. Translation: CAWLVRGTQYF.

A single count supports this clone. A far more abundant clone sits one base away, making this likely a read error. V usage is TRBV19 and J usage is TRBJ1-2; D is perhaps TRBD1 (6 bases). This CDR3 has 13 amino acids. Germline-derived CDR1 and CDR2 are LNHDA and SQIVND (reference sequence). CDR3 nucleotides: TGTGCCAGTAACCCTGGACAGATCTATGGCTACGCCTTC. The encoded protein is CASNPGQIYGYAF.

Comments on this clone: This likely stems from a read error, as it lies one base from a far larger clone. Lacking the conserved final phenylalanine or tryptophan, this CDR3 likely reflects a read error. V and J are TRBV27 and TRBJ1-2; 9 bases map to TRBD1. Germline V gene data show CDR1 as MNHEY and CDR2 as SMNVEV (reference sequence). V lost 7 bases and J lost 7; bases outside the gene matches: 7. The CDR3 spans 13 residues. CDR3 protein: CASTQTGGGGYTL. In DNA, the CDR3 is TGTGCCAGCACCCAGACAGGGGGGGGTGGCTACACCCTC.

This clone appeared a single time. The rearrangement links TRBV5-1 to TRBJ2-7, with D perhaps matching TRBD2 (5 bases). The V and J ends lost 0 bases and 6 bases respectively, with 13 bases between them. Germline V gene sequence: CDR1 SGHRS, CDR2 YFSETQ. This CDR3 has 14 residues. The CDR3 DNA reads as TGCGCCAGCAGCTTGGTACCTAGCTCGTTCGAGCAGTACTTC. Its protein product is CASSLVPSSFEQYF.

The V gene is TRBV4-1, the J gene TRBJ1-2, with no clear D. V gave up 1 base and J gave up 7 bases, with 16 bases separating them. The CDR3 is made up of 15 amino acids. The germline V gene encodes CDR1 MGHRA and CDR2 YSYEKL. The chain's CDR3 is CASSQVAKKLGGYTF. The CDR3 nucleotides read TGCGCCAGCAGCCAAGTCGCTAAAAAGCTCGGTGGCTACACCTTC.

This sequence joins TRBV7-9 and TRBJ2-7; TRBD1 aligns across 9 bases. With V trimmed by 5 bases and J by 3 bases, 8 bases remained unmatched. CDR1 is SEHNR, CDR2 FQNEAQ, per germline (reference sequence). There are 15 residues in the CDR3. CDR3 DNA: TGTGCCAGCAGCCCATGGGACAGGGCAAGCTACGAGCAGTACTTC. Translating it yields CASSPWDRASYEQYF. The entire variable domain, with the rest obtained from reference TRBV7-9 and TRBJ2-7, is as follows: DTGVSQNPRHKITKRGQNVTFRCDPISEHNRLYWYRQTLGQGPEFLTYFQNEAQLEKSRLLSDRFSAERPKGSFSTLEIQRTEQGDSAMYLCASSPWDRASYEQYFGPGTRLTVT.